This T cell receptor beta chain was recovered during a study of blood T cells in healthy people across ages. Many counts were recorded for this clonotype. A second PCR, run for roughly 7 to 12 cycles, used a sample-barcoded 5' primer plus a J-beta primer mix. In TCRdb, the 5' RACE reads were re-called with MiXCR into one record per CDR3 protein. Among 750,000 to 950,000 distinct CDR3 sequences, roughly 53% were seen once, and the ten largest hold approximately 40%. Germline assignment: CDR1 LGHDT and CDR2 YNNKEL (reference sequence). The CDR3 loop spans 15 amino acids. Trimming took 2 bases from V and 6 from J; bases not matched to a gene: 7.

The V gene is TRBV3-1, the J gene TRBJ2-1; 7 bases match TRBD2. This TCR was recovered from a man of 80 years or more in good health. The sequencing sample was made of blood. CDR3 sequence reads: CASSQKGGGGNEQFF. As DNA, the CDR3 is TGTGCCAGCAGCCAAAAGGGTGGGGGGGGCAATGAGCAGTTCTTC.